This T cell receptor (beta chain) was identified in a study of persistence of HIV-infected CD4 T cells. Across the study: Antigen stimulation activated a lower proportion of cells, more of them memory, than anti-CD3/anti-CD28 stimulation. Points from the study as a whole: CMV- and Gag-responding cells had lower TCRbeta richness than CD3/CD28-responding cells.

CDR1 MNHEY and CDR2 SMNVEV come from the germline V gene (reference sequence). The trim removed 3 bases at V and 7 bases at J, leaving 4 bases unmatched. The CDR3 is 14 residues long. Cells were stimulated nonspecifically with anti-CD3/anti-CD28 magnetic beads. Sorting selected CD4+ T cells upregulating both CD40 ligand and CD69. The immunoSEQ assay was version 4, run in survey mode. The protocol was immunoSEQ multiplex PCR, while the TCRdb copy is restricted to in-frame clones and leaves out a portion. Here the sample spans around 39,000 clones, 89% being singletons. Regarding this clone: Its antigen is still unknown.

The input for sequencing was CD4+ T cells sorted from PBMCs after approximately 19-hour stimulation, taken from a patient who received antiretroviral therapy. The sequence came from an adult man with HIV who was CMV-seropositive. This chain joins TRBV27 and TRBJ1-4; 8 bases are a match to TRBD1. In DNA, the CDR3 is TGTGCCAGCAGTTTTCGACAGGGGAGTGAAAAACTGTTTTTT. Its translation: CASSFRQGSEKLFF.